This T cell receptor (beta chain) was recorded in a study of cytomegalovirus exposure and HLA in healthy donors. The PCR made use of 60 Vbeta and 13 Jbeta primers. The assay was immunoSEQ multiplex PCR, and TCRdb's table has in-frame clones only and misses some. The table includes roughly 130,000 clones, roughly 80% detected once. As regards this clone: The antigen is not known.

Overall study results and limits: Sequencing probably produced one cluster of sequence variants that were highly shared.

Sequencing input: PBMCs. This clonotype originated in a woman between 40 and 50 years old in good health and CMV-seronegative.

CDR3 sequence: CASREDTEAFF. The CDR3 DNA follows: TGTGCCTCCAGGGAGGACACTGAAGCTTTCTTT. This sequence joins TRBV10-3 and TRBJ1-1; weak D call: TRBD1 (5 bases). Germline V gene sequence: CDR1 ENHRY, CDR2 SYGVKD. The V end was cut by 11 bases, the J end by 3 bases, with 10 bases between. CDR3 length: 11 residues.